The rows below give T cell receptor beta chains drawn from one sample of a study of blood T cell repertoires in COVID-19. Sequencing was performed with immunoSEQ multiplex PCR; in TCRdb, only in-frame clones are kept and a portion is missing. In the table there are about 260,000 clones, roughly 86% of which are singletons. The sequenced sample was peripheral blood. These receptors originate from a woman between 55 and 75 years old with COVID-19, enrolled during active disease. Each CDR3 is given with its conserved first and last residue. D genes are given only for firm matches. Some rows have no size entry. The others give once, few or many, or a class for an expanded clone.

d_gene	v_gene	abundance	j_gene	CDR3nt	CDR3aa
TRBD1	TRBV28	.	TRBJ2-7	TGTGCCACCAGGACAGGGGTCTACGAGCAGTACTTC	CATRTGVYEQYF
TRBD2	TRBV9	.	TRBJ2-2	TGTGCCAGCGCGGGGGGGCAGGGCGGCACCGGGGAGCTGTTTTTT	CASAGGQGGTGELFF
.	TRBV27	once	TRBJ2-2	TGTGCCAGCAGTTTATTTCCGGGAAACACCGGGGAGCTGTTTTTT	CASSLFPGNTGELFF
TRBD2	TRBV9	.	TRBJ2-3	TGTGCCAGCAGCGGAAGCGGGAGGGGCACGGATACGCAGTATTTT	CASSGSGRGTDTQYF
TRBD2	TRBV27	.	TRBJ2-2	TGTGCCAGCAGTTTTATCAGCGGGAGCGGGGAGCTGTTTTTT	CASSFISGSGELFF
.	TRBV10-3	.	TRBJ1-5	TGTGCCATCAGTCCGGGGGGGGATCAGCCCCAGCATTTT	CAISPGGDQPQHF
.	TRBV7-8	.	TRBJ1-2	TGTGCCAGCAGCCTCCTACGGACAGCGACGGCTGGCTACACCTTC	CASSLLRTATAGYTF
TRBD1	TRBV4-3	.	TRBJ1-2	TGCGCCAGCAGCCAAGATATGGGCACAGGGGGCGTAGGGTATGGCTACACCTTC	CASSQDMGTGGVGYGYTF
.	TRBV15	once	TRBJ2-1	TGTGCCACCAGCAGGATCGACAGAACCAGCAATGAGCAGTTCTTC	CATSRIDRTSNEQFF
.	TRBV11-3	.	TRBJ2-3	TGTGCCAGCAGCTTATCCGCAGTGCCCACAGATACGCAGTATTTT	CASSLSAVPTDTQYF
TRBD2	TRBV6-5	.	TRBJ2-1	TGTGCCAGCAGAACTAGCGGGGCCTACAATGAGCAGTTCTTC	CASRTSGAYNEQFF
.	TRBV7-9	.	TRBJ2-3	TGTGCCAGCAGCTTAGACCCGGGGGTAGATACGCAGTATTTT	CASSLDPGVDTQYF
.	TRBV5-4	few	TRBJ1-2	TGTGCCAGCAGCTCCCGGACAGCTAGCTATGGCTACACCTTC	CASSSRTASYGYTF
.	TRBV9	.	TRBJ2-7	TGTGCCAGCAGCTCAGAGACAGGGAGGACCGGGGAGCAGTACTTC	CASSSETGRTGEQYF
TRBD1	TRBV30	.	TRBJ1-2	TGTGCCTGGGGGACAGGGGGAGACTATGGCTACACCTTC	CAWGTGGDYGYTF
TRBD1	TRBV6-2/TRBV6-3	once	TRBJ1-6	TGTGCCAGCAGTTATTGGACAGGCAGAAATTCACCCCTCCACTTT	CASSYWTGRNSPLHF
TRBD1	TRBV6-5	.	TRBJ2-2	TGTGCCAGCAGCAAATCGACAGGGGACACCGGGGAGCTGTTTTTT	CASSKSTGDTGELFF
TRBD1	TRBV5-6	.	TRBJ2-1	TGTGCCAGCAGCCCCTTGGGACAGGGCTCCAATGAGCAGTTCTTC	CASSPLGQGSNEQFF
TRBD2	TRBV19	.	TRBJ2-7	TGTGCCAGTAGTATGGTCGCGGGAGGTCGTCGCGAGCAGTACTTC	CASSMVAGGRREQYF
.	TRBV6-5	.	TRBJ1-5	TGTGCCAGCTCCCCGTACGGGGGAACAAATCAGCCCCAGCATTTT	CASSPYGGTNQPQHF
TRBD2	TRBV11-2	once	TRBJ2-1	TGTGCCAGCAACCCCGGGGGGCTAGCGGGAGGTTCCTACAATGAGCAGTTCTTC	CASNPGGLAGGSYNEQFF
TRBD1	TRBV4-3	.	TRBJ2-7	TGCGCCAGCAGCTCCCCGGGACAGGGGGGTGACGAGCAGTACTTC	CASSSPGQGGDEQYF
TRBD2	TRBV14	.	TRBJ2-1	TGTGCCAGCAGCCAAGCAATACTAGCGCGGAACAATGAGCAGTTCTTC	CASSQAILARNNEQFF
TRBD2	TRBV3-1/TRBV3-2	.	TRBJ2-7	TGTGCCAGCACCCCAGGACTAGCGAGATACGAGCAGTACTTC	CASTPGLARYEQYF
.	TRBV2	.	TRBJ2-7	TGTGCCAGCAGTGTGGGCGTATACGAGCAGTACTTC	CASSVGVYEQYF
TRBD1	TRBV5-1	.	TRBJ2-3	TGCGCCAGCAGCTCAGGGGGCGAGGAAGGGAATACGCAGTATTTT	CASSSGGEEGNTQYF
.	TRBV28	.	TRBJ2-1	TGTGCCAGCAGTGGGGTCGGGTGGGAGGTTCACAATGAGCAGTTCTTC	CASSGVGWEVHNEQFF
.	TRBV30	.	TRBJ2-5	TGTGCCTGGAGCCCATACCAAGAGACCCAGTACTTC	CAWSPYQETQYF
.	TRBV13	.	TRBJ1-6	TGTGCCAGCAGCGGACGGGGTCAGAATTCACCCCTCCACTTT	CASSGRGQNSPLHF